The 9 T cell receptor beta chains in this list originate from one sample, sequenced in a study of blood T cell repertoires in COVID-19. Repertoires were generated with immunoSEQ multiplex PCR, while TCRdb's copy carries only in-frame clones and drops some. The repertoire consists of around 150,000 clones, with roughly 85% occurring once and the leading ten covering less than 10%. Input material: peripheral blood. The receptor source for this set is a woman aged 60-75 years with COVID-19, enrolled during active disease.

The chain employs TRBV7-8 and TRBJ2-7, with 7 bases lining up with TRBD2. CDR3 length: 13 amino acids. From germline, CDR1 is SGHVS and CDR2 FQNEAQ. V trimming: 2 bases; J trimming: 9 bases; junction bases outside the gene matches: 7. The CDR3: CASSLFERGPQYF. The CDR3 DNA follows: TGTGCCAGCAGCTTATTTGAGCGGGGCCCGCAGTACTTC.

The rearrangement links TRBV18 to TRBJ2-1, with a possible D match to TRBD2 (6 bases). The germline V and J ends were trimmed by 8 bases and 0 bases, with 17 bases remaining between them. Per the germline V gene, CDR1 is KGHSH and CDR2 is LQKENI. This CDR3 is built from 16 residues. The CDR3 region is CASQPSEGNSYNEQFF. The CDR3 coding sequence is TGTGCCAGCCAACCCTCGGAGGGGAACTCCTACAATGAGCAGTTCTTC.

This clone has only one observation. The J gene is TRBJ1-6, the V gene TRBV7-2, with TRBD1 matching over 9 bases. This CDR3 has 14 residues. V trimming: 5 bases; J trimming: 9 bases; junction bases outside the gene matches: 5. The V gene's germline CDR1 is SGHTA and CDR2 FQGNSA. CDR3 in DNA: TGTGCCAGCAGCCCGGGACAGGGTGTTTCACCCCTCCACTTT. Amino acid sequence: CASSPGQGVSPLHF.

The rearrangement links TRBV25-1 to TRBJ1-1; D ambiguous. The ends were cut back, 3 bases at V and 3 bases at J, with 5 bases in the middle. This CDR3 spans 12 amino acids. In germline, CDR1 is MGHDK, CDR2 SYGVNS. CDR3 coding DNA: TGTGCCAGCAGTGACCCTCACACTGAAGCTTTCTTT. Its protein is CASSDPHTEAFF.

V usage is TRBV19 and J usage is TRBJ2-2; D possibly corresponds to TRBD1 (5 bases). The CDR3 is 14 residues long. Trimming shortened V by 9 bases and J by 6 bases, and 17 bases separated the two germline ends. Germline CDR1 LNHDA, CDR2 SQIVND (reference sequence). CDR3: CASQFRDRPGELFF. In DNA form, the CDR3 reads TGTGCCAGCCAGTTCAGAGACAGACCCGGGGAGCTGTTTTTT.

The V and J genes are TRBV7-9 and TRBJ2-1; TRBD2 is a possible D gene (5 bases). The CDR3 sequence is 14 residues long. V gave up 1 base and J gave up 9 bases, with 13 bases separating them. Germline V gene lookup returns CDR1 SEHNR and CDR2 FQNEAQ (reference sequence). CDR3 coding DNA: TGTGCCAGCAGCTTAGTCGCTGCCAGCGGTGAGCAGTTCTTC. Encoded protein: CASSLVAASGEQFF.

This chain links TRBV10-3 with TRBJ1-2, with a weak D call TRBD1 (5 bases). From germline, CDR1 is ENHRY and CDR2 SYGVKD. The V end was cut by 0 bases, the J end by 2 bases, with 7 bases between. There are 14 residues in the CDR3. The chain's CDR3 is CAISESTVNYGYTF. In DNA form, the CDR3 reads TGTGCCATCAGTGAGTCGACAGTAAACTATGGCTACACCTTC.

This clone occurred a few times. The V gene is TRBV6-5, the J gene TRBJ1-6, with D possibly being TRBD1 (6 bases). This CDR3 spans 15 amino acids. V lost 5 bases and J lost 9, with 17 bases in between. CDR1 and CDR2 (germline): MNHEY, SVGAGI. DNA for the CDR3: TGTGCCAGCAGTCCAGGGGCCCGCGGTTCTTCACCCCTCCACTTT. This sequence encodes CASSPGARGSSPLHF.

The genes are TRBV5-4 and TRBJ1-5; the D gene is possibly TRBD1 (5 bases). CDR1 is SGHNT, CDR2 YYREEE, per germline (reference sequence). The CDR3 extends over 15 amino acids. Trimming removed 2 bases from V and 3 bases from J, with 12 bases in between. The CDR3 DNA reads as TGTGCCAGCAGCTTCGGGGGAGGGGACAATCAGCCCCAGCATTTT. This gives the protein CASSFGGGDNQPQHF.